Below, 27 T cell receptor beta chains from the same sample are listed, as sequenced in a study of blood T cell repertoires in COVID-19. Clones were sequenced by immunoSEQ multiplex PCR, and TCRdb holds only the in-frame ones, with some missing. The sample yields roughly 170,000 clones, roughly 90% seen once. The sample consisted of peripheral blood. These receptors originate from a man between 65 and 80 years old with active or convalescent COVID-19.

This clone has just a few counts. This chain uses TRBV29-1 with TRBJ1-2; D might be TRBD1 (6 bases). The germline V gene has CDR1 SQVTM and CDR2 ANQGSEA. With 3 bases removed from V and 1 base from J, the gap between germline ends came to 12 bases. This CDR3 comprises 14 residues. For the CDR3, the DNA is TGCAGCGTTGATTCAGGGGCTTATAACTATGGCTACACCTTC. Protein sequence: CSVDSGAYNYGYTF.

The V gene is TRBV4-3, the J gene TRBJ1-1, with D unclear. The CDR3 is 13 residues long. The V and J ends lost 7 bases and 3 bases respectively, with 12 bases between them. CDR1 and CDR2 from the germline V gene are LGHNA and YSLEER. The CDR3 bases are TGCGCCAGCAAATCCCCCGGGTACACTGAAGCTTTCTTT. It is translated as CASKSPGYTEAFF.

The chain joins TRBV7-8 to TRBJ1-2; 11 bases align to TRBD1. Germline V gene sequence: CDR1 SGHVS, CDR2 FQNEAQ. J lost 3 bases, V lost 5 bases, and 11 bases had no gene match. This CDR3 comprises 17 residues. CDR3 amino acids: CASSAGQGARSDYGYTF. CDR3 nucleotide sequence: TGTGCCAGCAGCGCCGGACAGGGGGCTAGGTCGGACTATGGCTACACCTTC.

The V call is TRBV19, the J call TRBJ1-1; 8 bases fit TRBD1. Germline-derived CDR1 and CDR2 are LNHDA and SQIVND (reference sequence). V lost 3 bases, J lost 3 bases, and 12 bases stayed unmatched. This CDR3 has 17 amino acids. The CDR3, as DNA: TGTGCCAGTAGTATGCGGACAGGGTTTGGTGGAGACACTGAAGCTTTCTTT. Protein sequence: CASSMRTGFGGDTEAFF.

The rearrangement uses TRBV4-3 and TRBJ1-2, with TRBD1 matching 7 bases. CDR3 length: 15 amino acids. Germline V gene data show CDR1 as LGHNA and CDR2 as YSLEER. J lost 3 bases, V lost 6 bases, and 10 bases had no gene match. CDR3 amino acids: CASRRDRESHYGYTF. In nucleotides, the CDR3 is TGCGCCAGCAGGCGAGACAGGGAATCCCACTATGGCTACACCTTC.

The CDR3 nucleotides are TGTGCCAGCTCACCGAGCCCGTCTGGGGCCAACGTCCTGACTTTC. Its protein product is CASSPSPSGANVLTF. J is TRBJ2-6 and V is TRBV18; the D is unclear. This CDR3 is built from 15 residues. V lost 3 bases, J lost 1 base, and 7 bases lay in between. Germline CDR1 KGHSH, CDR2 LQKENI.

The J gene is TRBJ1-4, the V gene TRBV6-1, with a possible D match to TRBD1 (5 bases). The CDR3 spans 17 residues. The V gene's germline CDR1 is MNHNS and CDR2 SASEGT. The ends were cut back, 1 base at V and 8 bases at J, with 20 bases in the middle. The CDR3 bases are TGTGCCAGCAGTGAAGAGCATAGTGGCAGGGTTGGAGAAAAACTGTTTTTT. Translating it yields CASSEEHSGRVGEKLFF.

This chain connects TRBV6-2 or TRBV6-3 to TRBJ1-5, with D perhaps TRBD1 (6 bases). Germline CDR1 and CDR2: MNHEY and SVGEGT. The germline V and J ends were trimmed by 6 bases and 6 bases, with 18 bases remaining between them. The CDR3 contains 15 residues. CDR3 bases: TGTGCCAGCAGCTCCTACAGGGATGGAAGTCAGCCCCAGCATTTT. Protein sequence: CASSSYRDGSQPQHF.

The chain combines TRBV6-6 with TRBJ1-1, with D unresolved. V was pared by 8 bases and J by 4 bases, with 5 bases between. The germline gives CDR1 MNHNY, CDR2 SVGAGI (reference sequence). There are 10 residues in the CDR3. CDR3 protein: CASHGTEAFF. The CDR3 DNA sequence: TGTGCCAGCCACGGCACTGAAGCTTTCTTT.

The genes are TRBV4-1 and TRBJ1-5; 8 bases line up with TRBD1. With V trimmed by 3 bases and J by 2 bases, 9 bases remained unmatched. CDR3 length equals 17 residues. CDR1 MGHRA and CDR2 YSYEKL come from the germline V gene. Here the CDR3 DNA reads TGCGCCAGCAGCCATACCTTTCAGGGGGCGGGCAATCAGCCCCAGCATTTT. Translating gives CASSHTFQGAGNQPQHF.

The chain uses TRBV5-4 and TRBJ1-2; maybe TRBD1 (5 bases). The germline gives CDR1 SGHNT, CDR2 YYREEE (reference sequence). The CDR3 totals 15 residues. V lost 1 base and J 4 bases, leaving 14 bases between the germline ends. Here the CDR3 DNA reads TGTGCCAGCAGCTTGTGGGCAGGGAACCTCTATGGCTACACCTTC. Encoded protein: CASSLWAGNLYGYTF.

The rearrangement joins TRBV10-3 to TRBJ2-7, with a tentative D call TRBD2 (7 bases). Between the trimmed V and J ends, which lost 0 bases and 2 bases, there was a span of 11 bases. Germline CDR1 is ENHRY and CDR2 is SYGVKD. The CDR3 contains 15 residues. In DNA form, the CDR3 reads TGTGCCATCAGTGAGTCTAGGGGGGGCACCTACGAGCAGTACTTC. Its protein product is CAISESRGGTYEQYF.

The CDR3 nucleotides read TGTGCCAGCAGCCTTACAAACACTGAAGCTTTCTTT. Protein product: CASSLTNTEAFF. The gene calls are TRBV7-9 and TRBJ1-1; no firm D call. V was cut by 5 bases and J by 2 bases, with 6 bases left in between. The CDR3 has 12 residues. CDR1 and CDR2 from the germline V gene are SEHNR and FQNEAQ (reference sequence).

V and J are TRBV7-2 and TRBJ1-5; D is unclear. Germline CDR1 SGHTA, CDR2 FQGNSA. This CDR3 is built from 15 residues. V was trimmed by 3 bases and J by 5 bases, leaving 14 bases between them. CDR3 sequence: CASSLGSGEHQPQHF. As DNA, the CDR3 is TGTGCCAGCAGCTTGGGCTCAGGTGAGCATCAGCCCCAGCATTTT.

V gene TRBV29-1 combines with J gene TRBJ2-7; TRBD1 aligns across 7 bases. CDR3 length: 13 residues. From germline, CDR1 is SQVTM and CDR2 ANQGSEA. V shed 4 bases and J 3 bases; nucleotides not matched to a gene: 6. Written as DNA, the CDR3 is TGCAGCGTTGTTTGGGACAGCCTCTACGAGCAGTACTTC. Translated, it gives CSVVWDSLYEQYF.

The chain is built from TRBV19 and TRBJ1-6; possibly TRBD1 for D (5 bases). Germline CDR1 and CDR2: LNHDA and SQIVND (reference sequence). CDR3 size: 15 residues. V lost 6 bases and J 8 bases, leaving 17 bases between the germline ends. CDR3 protein: CASRPAGGGDSPLHF. DNA for the CDR3: TGTGCCAGTAGACCGGCCGGGGGAGGGGATTCACCCCTCCACTTT.

The chain joins TRBV3-1 (or the pseudogene TRBV3-2) to TRBJ1-5; possible D gene TRBD1, 6 bases. V was clipped by 3 bases and J by 1 base, with 7 bases between them. Germline V gene sequence: CDR1 LGHDT, CDR2 YNNKEL (reference sequence). This CDR3 is built from 14 residues. The CDR3 reads CASSQGASNQPQHF. The CDR3, as DNA: TGTGCCAGCAGCCAGGGGGCGAGCAATCAGCCCCAGCATTTT.

The chain uses TRBV19 and TRBJ2-1; 10 nucleotides agree with TRBD1. The V and J ends lost 9 bases and 0 bases, in that order; junction bases with no gene match: 2. Germline V CDR1 and CDR2: LNHDA, SQIVND (reference sequence). This CDR3 is built from 14 residues. In nucleotides, the CDR3 is TGTGCCAGCGGACAGGGGGACTCCTACAATGAGCAGTTCTTC. Amino acid sequence: CASGQGDSYNEQFF.

This chain uses TRBV19 with TRBJ1-1, with TRBD1 identical over 7 bases. Germline V CDR1 and CDR2: LNHDA, SQIVND (reference sequence). J was trimmed by 5 bases and V by 4 bases; bases with no gene match: 10. The CDR3 consists of 15 residues. Here the CDR3 DNA reads TGTGCCAGTAGTACTATACTCACAGGGGAAACTGAAGCTTTCTTT. This codes for CASSTILTGETEAFF.

The genes are TRBV2 and TRBJ1-5; the match to TRBD1 covers 9 bases. V was pared by 8 bases and J by 7 bases, with 12 bases of the junction left unmatched. From germline, CDR1 is SNHLY and CDR2 FYNNEI. The CDR3 is 15 residues long. The CDR3 region is CASDPQQGAGQPQHF. The CDR3 region has the DNA TGTGCCAGCGATCCTCAACAGGGGGCAGGACAGCCCCAGCATTTT.

This clone showed up just a few times. This chain uses TRBV11-2 with TRBJ1-4; tentatively, D is TRBD1 (5 bases). Trimming cost V 4 bases and J 8 bases, with 14 bases left between them. CDR1 and CDR2 (germline): SGHAT, FQNNGV. The CDR3 is 14 residues long. The CDR3 is CASSSNRRSEKLFF. The CDR3 region has the DNA TGTGCCAGCAGCTCTAACAGGAGAAGCGAAAAACTGTTTTTT.

The chain uses TRBV7-2 and TRBJ1-1; 10 bases map to TRBD1. V shed 5 bases and J 7 bases; nucleotides not matched to a gene: 10. The CDR3 has 15 amino acids. From germline, CDR1 is SGHTA and CDR2 FQGNSA. CDR3 in amino acids: CASSPRTGGLGEAFF. DNA of the CDR3: TGTGCCAGCAGCCCGAGGACAGGGGGGTTGGGTGAAGCTTTCTTT.

The chain links TRBV7-3 to TRBJ2-7; 8 positions agree with TRBD1. V dropped 5 bases and J dropped 5; count of bases not matched to a gene: 14. This CDR3 contains 16 residues. Germline V gene lookup returns CDR1 SGHTA and CDR2 FQGTGA. The DNA of the CDR3 is TGTGCCAGCAGCCCCGGGACAGGTCCCCCACTGGACGAGCAGTACTTC. This sequence encodes CASSPGTGPPLDEQYF.

The chain links TRBV5-4 to TRBJ1-1; a weak D match, TRBD1 (6 bases). Germline assignment: CDR1 SGHNT and CDR2 YYREEE (reference sequence). V shed 4 bases and J shed 7 bases, with 20 bases lying between them. The CDR3 has 15 amino acids. DNA of the CDR3: TGTGCCAGCAGCCTTGGTGTACAGGGTAAAGATGAAGCTTTCTTT. Translation: CASSLGVQGKDEAFF.

There are a few counts of this clone. J is TRBJ1-2 and V is TRBV29-1, with 7 bases aligning to TRBD1. CDR1 SQVTM and CDR2 ANQGSEA come from the germline V gene. V gave up 4 bases and J gave up 7 bases; unmatched junction bases: 6. The CDR3 runs to 12 residues. The CDR3 nucleotides are TGCAGCGTTGGACAGGGAAGTGGTGGCTACACCTTC. Translating gives CSVGQGSGGYTF.

J is TRBJ2-2 and V is TRBV27; TRBD1 matches 7 bases. CDR3 length: 13 amino acids. The germline CDR1 and CDR2 sequences are MNHEY and SMNVEV (reference sequence). The trim removed 5 bases at V and 6 bases at J, leaving 3 bases unmatched. As DNA, the CDR3 is TGTGCCAGCAGTACAGGGGAGTCCGGGGAGCTGTTTTTT. This translates into CASSTGESGELFF.

The chain recombines TRBV28 with TRBJ2-2; 9 bases map to TRBD1. Germline CDR1 is MDHEN and CDR2 is SYDVKM. After removal of 10 bases from V and 3 bases from J, the junction contained 6 bases not matched to a gene. The length of the CDR3 is 14 residues. CDR3 amino acids: CATLTGGDTGELFF. In DNA, the CDR3 is TGTGCCACTCTGACAGGGGGTGACACCGGGGAGCTGTTTTTT. Filled out from reference TRBV28 and TRBJ2-2, the complete variable domain reads DVKVTQSSRYLVKRTGEKVFLECVQDMDHENMFWYRQDPGLGLRLIYFSYDVKMKEKGDIPEGYSVSREKKERFSLILESASTNQTSMYLCATLTGGDTGELFFGEGSRLTVL.